Presented here are 24 T cell receptor beta chains from one specimen sequenced in a study of blood T cell repertoires in COVID-19. Sequencing was performed with immunoSEQ multiplex PCR; in TCRdb, only in-frame clones are kept and a portion is missing. This sample has approximately 190,000 clones, with about 85% found just once. The source material was peripheral blood. Source of these receptors: a man in his 70s with active or convalescent COVID-19.

The genes are TRBV28 and TRBJ2-1; TRBD2 aligns across 10 bases. The CDR3 consists of 17 residues. Germline V gene data show CDR1 as MDHEN and CDR2 as SYDVKM. With 1 base clipped from V and 0 bases from J, the junction kept 3 bases outside the gene matches. In DNA, the CDR3 is TGTGCCAGCAGTTTATCGCCTAGCGGGAGCTCCTACAATGAGCAGTTCTTC. Protein product: CASSLSPSGSSYNEQFF. The variable domain in full, with the rest retrieved from reference TRBV28 and TRBJ2-1, is DVKVTQSSRYLVKRTGEKVFLECVQDMDHENMFWYRQDPGLGLRLIYFSYDVKMKEKGDIPEGYSVSREKKERFSLILESASTNQTSMYLCASSLSPSGSSYNEQFFGPGTRLTVL.

The chain is built from TRBV14 and TRBJ1-5, with D possibly being TRBD1 (6 bases). CDR1 is SGHDN, CDR2 FVKESK, per germline. V was clipped by 5 bases and J by 4 bases, with 24 bases between them. The CDR3 is made up of 18 amino acids. The DNA of the CDR3 is TGTGCCAGCAGCTACCTAAAAGAGGAAGGGGGACCAAATCAGCCCCAGCATTTT. Protein sequence: CASSYLKEEGGPNQPQHF.

The chain uses TRBV6-2 or TRBV6-3 and TRBJ2-7; 8 nucleotides match TRBD1. Looked up from germline, CDR1 is MNHEY and CDR2 is SVGEGT. Trimming took 5 bases from V and 3 from J; bases not matched to a gene: 9. CDR3 length equals 15 residues. The CDR3: CASSTDGQGFYEQYF. DNA of the CDR3: TGTGCCAGCAGTACCGACGGACAGGGTTTCTACGAGCAGTACTTC.

The V and J genes are TRBV28 and TRBJ2-3, with 8 nucleotides matching TRBD1. Trimming at V came to 7 bases and at J to 1 base, leaving 4 bases not matched to a gene. CDR1 and CDR2 (germline): MDHEN, SYDVKM. This CDR3 is 14 amino acids long. The CDR3 nucleotides read TGTGCCAGCACCAGACAGGGGCGCACAGATACGCAGTATTTT. Its translation is CASTRQGRTDTQYF.

The chain joins TRBV6-2 or TRBV6-3 to TRBJ2-2, with TRBD2 as a possible D gene (5 bases). The CDR3 runs to 17 residues. Trimming removed 3 bases at V and 1 base at J, with 15 bases between. Germline lookup yields CDR1 MNHEY and CDR2 SVGEGT. The chain's CDR3 is CASSYPGTGKNTGELFF. In DNA, the CDR3 is TGTGCCAGCAGTTATCCGGGAACGGGGAAGAACACCGGGGAGCTGTTTTTT.

This CDR3 is CASSQGQGTDTQYF. As DNA, the CDR3 is TGTGCCAGCAGCCAGGGACAGGGCACAGATACGCAGTATTTT. This chain connects TRBV5-4 to TRBJ2-3; 8 bases match TRBD1. The germline V gene encodes CDR1 SGHNT and CDR2 YYREEE (reference sequence). This CDR3 is 14 amino acids long. J gave up 1 base and V 4 bases, and 2 bases lay outside the gene matches.

This clone was seen only a few times. This chain connects TRBV7-2 to TRBJ2-1; D possibly corresponds to TRBD2 (6 bases). Germline V gene sequence: CDR1 SGHTA, CDR2 FQGNSA. Between the trimmed V and J ends, which lost 1 base and 7 bases, there was a span of 11 bases. The CDR3 consists of 14 residues. The CDR3, as DNA: TGTGCCAGCAGCTTAGAGCGACTAGTAAATGAGCAGTTCTTC. Its protein is CASSLERLVNEQFF.

The table lists this clone with a few counts. This chain links TRBV15 with TRBJ2-5; 7 bases fit TRBD2. CDR1 and CDR2 from the germline V gene are LNHNV and YYDKDF (reference sequence). CDR3 length: 14 amino acids. Germline trimming cut 4 bases from V and 4 bases from J; bases unmatched to any gene: 6. The CDR3 loop reads CATSTRAGRETQYF. The CDR3 region has the DNA TGTGCCACCAGCACACGAGCGGGGAGAGAGACCCAGTACTTC.

J is TRBJ1-5 and V is TRBV11-2, with D unclear. Germline loops: CDR1 SGHAT, CDR2 FQNNGV. Trimming shortened V by 1 base and J by 3 bases, and 13 bases separated the two germline ends. CDR3 size: 16 residues. The CDR3 here is CASSLGPAIDNQPQHF. DNA for the CDR3: TGTGCCAGCAGCTTAGGTCCCGCCATAGACAATCAGCCCCAGCATTTT.

This clone showed up just once. The chain combines TRBV28 with TRBJ2-3; TRBD1 agrees at 8 bases. The germline CDR1 and CDR2 sequences are MDHEN and SYDVKM. The CDR3 is 16 residues long. Trimming removed 5 bases from V and 2 bases from J; junction bases left unmatched: 9. The CDR3 sequence: CASSPAGRGLTDTQYF. As DNA, the CDR3 is TGTGCCAGCAGTCCTGCGGGCAGGGGGCTCACAGATACGCAGTATTTT.

This chain connects TRBV28 to TRBJ1-2; TRBD1 is a possible D gene (6 bases). V lost 2 bases and J 8 bases, leaving 12 bases between the germline ends. The CDR3 runs to 13 residues. Germline V lookup: CDR1 MDHEN, CDR2 SYDVKM. CDR3: CASSLLAGEGYTF. In nucleotides, the CDR3 is TGTGCCAGCAGTTTACTGGCAGGGGAAGGCTACACCTTC.

CDR3 in amino acids: CASSLGRSNEKLFF. The DNA for the CDR3 is TGCGCCAGCAGCTTGGGCAGATCTAATGAAAAACTGTTTTTT. The chain employs TRBV5-1 and TRBJ1-4; D is uncertain. Trimming removed 0 bases from V and 3 bases from J, with 6 bases in between. This CDR3 is built from 14 residues. Germline CDR1 SGHRS, CDR2 YFSETQ.

This sequence joins TRBV7-2 and TRBJ1-1, with 12 bases that match TRBD1. V lost 5 bases to trimming and J lost 5 bases; unmatched junction nucleotides: 6. The CDR3 extends over 15 amino acids. Germline CDR1 is SGHTA and CDR2 is FQGNSA. CDR3 sequence reads: CASSPRDRGRTEAFF. For the CDR3, the DNA is TGTGCCAGCAGCCCCCGGGACAGGGGGCGGACTGAAGCTTTCTTT.

This chain connects TRBV2 to TRBJ1-1; no clear D. CDR1 is SNHLY, CDR2 FYNNEI, per germline. This CDR3 contains 11 residues. Trimming removed 8 bases from V and 1 base from J, with 5 bases in between. As DNA, the CDR3 is TGTGCCAGCGAGGAGAACACTGAAGCTTTCTTT. Translating it yields CASEENTEAFF. The complete variable domain, with remaining parts taken from reference TRBV2 and TRBJ1-1, reads EPEVTQTPSHQVTQMGQEVILRCVPISNHLYFYWYRQILGQKVEFLVSFYNNEISEKSEIFDDQFSVERPDGSNFTLKIRSTKLEDSAMYFCASEENTEAFFGQGTRLTVV.

The chain couples TRBV6-5 to TRBJ2-7, with 10 bases identical to TRBD1. Germline-derived CDR1 and CDR2 are MNHEY and SVGAGI. The CDR3 sequence is 11 residues long. V lost 10 bases and J lost 7; bases outside the gene matches: 4. CDR3 nucleotide sequence: TGTGCCACGGGACAGGGGAAGGAGCAGTACTTC. Its protein is CATGQGKEQYF.

The chain uses TRBV5-1 and TRBJ2-1; 11 nucleotides line up with TRBD1. J was trimmed by 8 bases and V by 5 bases; bases with no gene match: 6. This CDR3 region has 14 residues. The germline CDR1 and CDR2 sequences are SGHRS and YFSETQ. Here the CDR3 reads CASRRTGGFDEQFF. The CDR3 DNA reads as TGCGCCAGCAGACGGACAGGGGGCTTCGATGAGCAGTTCTTC.

The rearrangement joins TRBV7-9 to TRBJ2-3, with a tentative D call TRBD2 (6 bases). This CDR3 contains 16 residues. The germline CDR1 and CDR2 sequences are SEHNR and FQNEAQ (reference sequence). V gave up 4 bases and J gave up 2 bases, with 16 bases separating them. CDR3 region: CASSSGASAHTDTQYF. For the CDR3, the DNA is TGTGCCAGCAGCTCCGGCGCTAGCGCCCACACAGATACGCAGTATTTT.

The rearrangement joins TRBV7-6 to TRBJ2-7, with 9 bases matching TRBD1. The CDR3 is made up of 16 amino acids. Germline V lookup: CDR1 SGHVS, CDR2 FNYEAQ. J was trimmed by 0 bases and V by 3 bases; bases with no gene match: 6. The CDR3 spells CASSLQPGQGSYEQYF. CDR3 nucleotide sequence: TGTGCCAGCAGCTTGCAACCGGGACAGGGCTCCTACGAGCAGTACTTC.

This sequence joins TRBV4-3 and TRBJ1-2; 10 bases map to TRBD1. The CDR3 length is 14 residues. From germline, CDR1 is LGHNA and CDR2 YSLEER. The ends lost 5 bases at V and 8 bases at J; junction bases unmatched: 8. CDR3 sequence: CASSFGTGDGGYTF. The CDR3 DNA reads TGCGCCAGCAGCTTCGGGACAGGGGATGGCGGCTACACCTTC.

The chain uses TRBV5-3 and TRBJ2-7, with 12 bases that match TRBD1. TRBV5-3 is assigned to the ORF class and has an uncertain function. With 4 bases clipped from V and 4 bases from J, the junction kept 6 bases outside the gene matches. The CDR3 runs to 15 residues. The CDR3 nucleotides are TGTGCCAGAAGCGTACCGGGACAGGGGGCATACGAGCAGTACTTC. Its protein is CARSVPGQGAYEQYF.

This chain connects TRBV7-2 to TRBJ1-4; 11 bases are shared with TRBD1. The CDR3 totals 14 residues. J gave up 8 bases and V 6 bases, and 5 bases lay outside the gene matches. Germline-derived CDR1 and CDR2 are SGHTA and FQGNSA. CDR3 residues: CASSLDRGREKLFF. For the CDR3, the DNA is TGTGCCAGCAGTCTGGACAGGGGGCGGGAAAAACTGTTTTTT.

The chain has TRBV2 and TRBJ1-6; no clear D gene. Germline CDR1 is SNHLY and CDR2 is FYNNEI. V was clipped by 4 bases and J by 4 bases, with 11 bases between them. This CDR3 has 15 amino acids. CDR3 nucleotides: TGTGCCAGCAGTGGGTGGTCAGATTATAATTCACCCCTCCACTTT. Amino acids: CASSGWSDYNSPLHF.

This chain links TRBV6-2 or TRBV6-3 with TRBJ2-1; 8 nucleotides match TRBD2. CDR1 is MNHEY and CDR2 is SVGEGT in the germline V gene. CDR3 size: 17 residues. J lost 7 bases, V lost 5 bases, and 16 bases had no gene match. CDR3 sequence (DNA): TGTGCCAGCAGTCCCTTGGGATTCGGGGGGGCTGGTAATGAGCAGTTCTTC. Its protein is CASSPLGFGGAGNEQFF.

V usage is TRBV9 and J usage is TRBJ2-7; TRBD2 is a possible D gene (6 bases). The CDR3 is 15 amino acids. Germline lookup yields CDR1 SGDLS and CDR2 YYNGEE. Trimming removed 0 bases at V and 4 bases at J, with 14 bases between. The CDR3 DNA is TGTGCCAGCAGCGTAGGCGCAACGGGAGAGTACGAGCAGTACTTC. The encoded protein is CASSVGATGEYEQYF.